The 14 T cell receptor beta chains below all came from one sample that was sequenced in a study of identical twins (dated by TCRdb to 2016 to 2018). Libraries came from 5' RACE. The instrument given in TCRdb is Illumina HiSeq 2000. The public reads were reanalyzed by TCRdb: fastp trimming at Q25, MiXCR alignment, in-frame beta chains only. Duplicate CDR3 protein sequences are folded into a single record with the most common DNA and genes. The sample includes around 250,000 distinct CDR3 sequences, with roughly 13% observed a single time. Together, the top ten hold more than 3.5% of the sample. This same sample was also part of a study on yellow fever vaccine responses in identical twins.

The sequenced sample consisted of memory (CD45RO+) T cells sorted from blood. Interpreted using the paper, the cell subset or site label stands for: CD45RO+ enriched T cells. All receptors derive from a woman aged 18-29 years in good health.

The V and J genes are TRBV28 and TRBJ2-7; D gene ambiguous. CDR1 MDHEN and CDR2 SYDVKM come from the germline V gene. Between the trimmed V and J ends, which lost 8 bases and 4 bases, there was a span of 12 bases. The CDR3 totals 12 residues. CDR3 nucleotide sequence: TGTGCCAGCCGCGGTACCAATTACGAGCAGTACTTC. Protein: CASRGTNYEQYF.

The rearrangement links TRBV28 to TRBJ2-7, with 8 bases aligning to TRBD1. Germline assignment: CDR1 MDHEN and CDR2 SYDVKM. The CDR3 sequence is 15 residues long. The ends lost 4 bases at V and 3 bases at J; junction bases unmatched: 8. This chain's CDR3 is CASSWAETGDYEQYF. The CDR3 DNA follows: TGTGCCAGCAGTTGGGCCGAGACAGGGGACTACGAGCAGTACTTC.

The V gene is TRBV29-1, the J gene TRBJ2-7, with unresolved D. V lost 2 bases and J 3 bases, leaving 8 bases between the germline ends. The germline CDR1 and CDR2 sequences are SQVTM and ANQGSEA. This CDR3 contains 12 residues. The CDR3 loop is CSVERGSYEQYF. DNA of the CDR3: TGCAGCGTTGAACGTGGCAGCTACGAGCAGTACTTC.

V is TRBV7-2 and J is TRBJ2-3; 13 bases line up with TRBD2. V dropped 7 bases and J dropped 0; count of bases not matched to a gene: 7. This CDR3 region has 17 residues. Germline V gives CDR1 SGHTA, CDR2 FQGNSA. DNA of the CDR3: TGTGCCAGCACCGGACTAGCGGGGGTCTCTAGCACAGATACGCAGTATTTT. Residues: CASTGLAGVSSTDTQYF. The full variable domain, rest sourced from reference TRBV7-2 and TRBJ2-3, is GAGVSQSPSNKVTEKGKDVELRCDPISGHTALYWYRQSLGQGLEFLIYFQGNSAPDKSGLPSDRFSAERTGGSVSTLTIQRTQQEDSAVYLCASTGLAGVSSTDTQYFGPGTRLTVL.

This clonotype was detected ten times or more. This chain joins TRBV12-3 or TRBV12-4 and TRBJ2-1; the D call may be TRBD1 or TRBD2 (6 bases each). V was cut by 10 bases and J by 1 base, with 14 bases left in between. CDR3 size: 14 residues. DNA for the CDR3: TGTGCCATTAGGGGGGCTAGGTCCTACAATGAGCAGTTCTTC. It translates to CAIRGARSYNEQFF.

J is TRBJ1-4 and V is TRBV6-6; TRBD1 is a possible D gene (5 bases). Germline V gives CDR1 MNHNY, CDR2 SVGAGI (reference sequence). The V gene lost 7 bases and the J gene lost 7 bases, with 13 bases spanning the gap. The CDR3 loop spans 13 amino acids. CDR3 loop: CASNIPGGEKLFF. The DNA for the CDR3 is TGTGCCAGCAATATCCCCGGGGGTGAAAAACTGTTTTTT.

This clonotype occurred a few times. The V call is TRBV5-6, the J call TRBJ2-1; 7 bases are a match to TRBD1. Unmatched junction bases numbered 6, after V lost 0 bases and J lost 0 bases. CDR3 length equals 17 residues. Germline loops: CDR1 SGHDT, CDR2 YYEEEE. The chain's CDR3 is CASSLGQGIFSYNEQFF. DNA for the CDR3: TGTGCCAGCAGCTTGGGACAGGGAATTTTCTCCTACAATGAGCAGTTCTTC.

This chain links TRBV5-6 with TRBJ1-6; 8 nucleotides match TRBD1. Germline loops: CDR1 SGHDT, CDR2 YYEEEE. This CDR3 has 16 amino acids. J lost 14 bases, V lost 4 bases, and 17 bases had no gene match. The CDR3: CASSKTGTGQIGALHF. CDR3 in DNA: TGTGCCAGCAGCAAAACAGGGACAGGCCAAATCGGAGCCCTCCACTTT.

The CDR3 loop is CSARNAGTSTGYF. As DNA, the CDR3 is TGCAGTGCGCGTAACGCCGGGACTAGCACCGGGTACTTC. This rearrangement joins TRBV20-1 to TRBJ2-4, with 9 bases matching TRBD2. The germline CDR1 and CDR2 sequences are DFQATT and SNEGSKA (reference sequence). This CDR3 is 13 amino acids long. With V trimmed by 6 bases and J by 15 bases, 15 bases remained unmatched.

This clonotype was observed a few times. The J gene is TRBJ2-4, the V gene TRBV5-6; 10 nucleotides align to TRBD1. This CDR3 contains 14 residues. J lost 6 bases, V lost 4 bases, and 4 bases had no gene match. CDR1 SGHDT and CDR2 YYEEEE come from the germline V gene. The CDR3 nucleotides read TGTGCCAGCAGCACGGGACAGGGGATAAACATTCAGTACTTC. Amino acid sequence: CASSTGQGINIQYF.

V and J are TRBV9 and TRBJ2-1; tentatively, D is TRBD1 (5 bases). There are 14 residues in the CDR3. CDR1 and CDR2 from the germline V gene are SGDLS and YYNGEE. The V and J ends lost 0 bases and 1 base respectively, with 5 bases between them. The CDR3 spells CASSVAGSYNEQFF. CDR3 nucleotide sequence: TGTGCCAGCAGCGTAGCAGGGTCCTACAATGAGCAGTTCTTC.

The sample holds many counts of this clonotype. The J gene is TRBJ2-7, the V gene TRBV24-1; 8 bases map to TRBD1. This CDR3 has 14 amino acids. The J segment lost 3 bases and the V segment lost 3 bases, leaving 3 bases of the junction unmatched. The germline V gene encodes CDR1 KGHDR and CDR2 SFDVKD. This CDR3 is CATSDPDRGYEQYF. The CDR3 nucleotides read TGTGCCACCAGTGATCCCGACAGGGGCTACGAGCAGTACTTC.

This chain uses TRBV29-1 with TRBJ1-1, with D unclear. There are 11 residues in the CDR3. The ends were cut back, 8 bases at V and 0 bases at J, with 7 bases in the middle. Germline-derived CDR1 and CDR2 are SQVTM and ANQGSEA. DNA of the CDR3: TGCAGCCTGACCCTGAACACTGAAGCTTTCTTT. Its protein is CSLTLNTEAFF.

This chain connects TRBV12-3 or TRBV12-4 to TRBJ2-1; 9 bases are a match to TRBD2. V trimming: 3 bases; J trimming: 6 bases; junction bases outside the gene matches: 3. This CDR3 has 14 amino acids. In DNA form, the CDR3 reads TGTGCCAGCAGTTTGACTAGCGGCCCCAATGAGCAGTTCTTC. This translates into CASSLTSGPNEQFF.